The 19 T cell receptor beta chains listed next were all sequenced from one sample in a study of control samples from healthy donors and cancer patients (dated by TCRdb to about 2020). The library was generated by the immunoSEQ multiplex PCR assay. TCRdb took this table from immuneACCESS and kept in-frame rearrangements with V and J called. Such tables lack part of the clones; where checked against another copy, unresolved V genes explain under half of the gap, and the rest is unexplained. The sample includes about 160,000 clones, with 96% observed a single time. Under 1.2% of the sample lies in the top ten. Sequencing was performed on blood. All receptors come from a woman aged 25-40 years in good health.

The V and J genes are TRBV29-1 and TRBJ1-1; a weak D match, TRBD1 (5 bases). Per germline, CDR1 SQVTM and CDR2 ANQGSEA. CDR3 length: 13 residues. With 1 base removed from V and 0 bases from J, the gap between germline ends came to 6 bases. The CDR3: CSVEVGVNTEAFF. Here the CDR3 DNA reads TGCAGCGTTGAAGTAGGGGTGAACACTGAAGCTTTCTTT.

The chain recombines TRBV14 with TRBJ2-1; D uncertain. In germline, CDR1 is SGHDN, CDR2 FVKESK. The CDR3 sequence is 16 residues long. V was cut by 0 bases and J by 6 bases, with 15 bases left in between. The CDR3 DNA sequence: TGTGCCAGCAGCCAAGATTTCGGGCCGTTGGGCAATGAGCAGTTCTTC. Encoded protein: CASSQDFGPLGNEQFF.

V usage is TRBV2 and J usage is TRBJ1-5; unclear D gene. V lost 8 bases and J lost 0, with 11 bases in between. CDR3 length: 14 amino acids. Germline loops: CDR1 SNHLY, CDR2 FYNNEI. CDR3 in DNA: TGTGCCAGCGCGAGGGTACGTAGCAATCAGCCCCAGCATTTT. This encodes CASARVRSNQPQHF.

This clone was seen just once. J is TRBJ2-7 and V is TRBV13; possible D gene TRBD2, 7 bases. CDR1 and CDR2 (germline): PRHDT, FYEKMQ (reference sequence). V dropped 2 bases and J dropped 6 bases, with 8 bases sitting between them. The CDR3 is 12 amino acids. CDR3 DNA sequence: TGTGCCAGCAGCTTAAGGGGGGGCGAGCAGTACTTC. Translating gives CASSLRGGEQYF.

A word on this clone: Other DNA sequences in this specimen translate into the identical CDR3. The chain carries TRBV5-1 and TRBJ2-1; D gene uncertain. V was shortened by 2 bases and J by 0 bases, with 6 bases between the two germline ends. Per the germline V gene, CDR1 is SGHRS and CDR2 is YFSETQ. The CDR3 runs 14 residues. In nucleotides, the CDR3 is TGCGCCAGCAGCTTCGTGAGCTCCTACAATGAGCAGTTCTTC. Encoded protein: CASSFVSSYNEQFF. Full variable domain (outside the CDR3, taken from reference TRBV5-1 and TRBJ2-1): KAGVTQTPRYLIKTRGQQVTLSCSPISGHRSVSWYQQTPGQGLQFLFEYFSETQRNKGNFPGRFSGRQFSNSRSEMNVSTLELGDSALYLCASSFVSSYNEQFFGPGTRLTVL.

V usage is TRBV19 and J usage is TRBJ2-2, with a possible D match to TRBD2 (6 bases). The CDR3 has 15 residues. Deletions cut 3 bases from V and 4 bases from J, with 12 bases between. The germline CDR1 and CDR2 sequences are LNHDA and SQIVND (reference sequence). As DNA, the CDR3 is TGTGCCAGTAGTATGCGGGAACCGGGCACCGGGGAGCTGTTTTTT. Protein: CASSMREPGTGELFF.

This chain connects TRBV7-9 to TRBJ2-7; possible D gene TRBD1, 5 bases. Germline values: CDR1 SEHNR, CDR2 FQNEAQ (reference sequence). The ends were cut back, 5 bases at V and 2 bases at J, with 10 bases in the middle. The CDR3 consists of 13 residues. The CDR3 spells CASSQDKTYEQYF. The DNA of the CDR3 is TGTGCCAGCAGCCAGGACAAGACCTACGAGCAGTACTTC.

V is TRBV29-1 and J is TRBJ1-1; D remains ambiguous. The CDR3 is 12 amino acids. The V end was cut by 4 bases, the J end by 3 bases, with 9 bases between. The V gene's germline CDR1 is SQVTM and CDR2 ANQGSEA. The CDR3 DNA reads as TGCAGCGTTGGAGACACCTACACTGAAGCTTTCTTT. It codes for CSVGDTYTEAFF.

Here the CDR3 reads CALGRGGSDTQYF. DNA for the CDR3: TGTGCCTTGGGCAGGGGAGGTTCAGATACGCAGTATTTT. V usage is TRBV30 and J usage is TRBJ2-3; D could derive from TRBD1 or TRBD2 (6 bases each). The CDR3 sequence is 13 residues long. CDR1 is GTSNPN and CDR2 is SVGIG in the germline V gene (reference sequence). The V end lost 7 bases, the J end lost 4 bases, and 15 bases lay between the germline ends.

The chain uses TRBV7-8 and TRBJ1-2; perhaps TRBD1 as D (5 bases). Germline V gene sequence: CDR1 SGHVS, CDR2 FQNEAQ. Trimming left V 1 base short and J 2 bases short, with 11 bases between. The CDR3 is 15 residues long. This chain's CDR3 is CASSLVTGPNYGYTF. CDR3 coding DNA: TGTGCCAGCAGCTTAGTAACGGGGCCCAACTATGGCTACACCTTC.

The rearrangement joins TRBV14 to TRBJ2-1, with unresolved D. The CDR3 spans 16 residues. Trimming pared 0 bases from V and 0 bases from J, leaving 9 bases between. CDR1 is SGHDN and CDR2 is FVKESK in the germline V gene. DNA for the CDR3: TGTGCCAGCAGCCAAGATGGCTGGGGCTCCTACAATGAGCAGTTCTTC. Its translation: CASSQDGWGSYNEQFF.

The rearrangement joins TRBV5-1 to TRBJ2-1; TRBD2 matches at 11 bases. V trimming: 7 bases; J trimming: 5 bases; junction bases outside the gene matches: 8. The CDR3 consists of 15 residues. Germline V gene lookup returns CDR1 SGHRS and CDR2 YFSETQ. The CDR3 coding sequence is TGCGCCAGCCGGGCACAGACTAGCGGGAACAATGAGCAGTTCTTC. It translates to CASRAQTSGNNEQFF.

The J gene is TRBJ2-1, the V gene TRBV5-1; D is perhaps TRBD1 (6 bases). The CDR3 totals 14 residues. Germline assignment: CDR1 SGHRS and CDR2 YFSETQ. Trimming removed 2 bases at V and 3 bases at J, with 9 bases between. CDR3: CASSLQGGYNEQFF. CDR3 DNA: TGCGCCAGCAGCTTACAGGGCGGCTACAATGAGCAGTTCTTC.

The chain joins TRBV3-1 (or the pseudogene TRBV3-2) to TRBJ2-3; 11 positions match TRBD2. The junction had 3 bases not matched to a gene; V was cut back by 4 bases and J by 0 bases. CDR3 length equals 16 residues. CDR1 LGHDT and CDR2 YNNKEL come from the germline V gene (reference sequence). The CDR3 sequence: CASSPRLAGSTDTQYF. In DNA form, the CDR3 reads TGTGCCAGCAGCCCCCGACTAGCGGGGAGCACAGATACGCAGTATTTT.

The chain is built from TRBV6-5 and TRBJ1-4, with D unclear. CDR1 and CDR2 (germline): MNHEY, SVGAGI. The CDR3 has 14 amino acids. V shed 4 bases and J shed 7 bases, with 13 bases lying between them. CDR3: CASSFRAHREKLFF. CDR3 DNA: TGTGCCAGCAGTTTCCGGGCTCACCGTGAAAAACTGTTTTTT.

This clone was seen a single time. The rearrangement links TRBV19 to TRBJ1-1; 10 bases are a match to TRBD1. The CDR3 runs 13 residues. Trimming removed 5 bases from V and 11 bases from J; junction bases left unmatched: 8. Germline V gene lookup returns CDR1 LNHDA and CDR2 SQIVND (reference sequence). This chain's CDR3 is CASSLRQGARAFF. The CDR3 DNA reads TGTGCCAGTAGTCTTCGACAGGGGGCACGCGCTTTCTTT. The complete variable domain, with remaining parts taken from reference TRBV19 and TRBJ1-1, reads DGGITQSPKYLFRKEGQNVTLSCEQNLNHDAMYWYRQDPGQGLRLIYYSQIVNDFQKGDIAEGYSVSREKKESFPLTVTSAQKNPTAFYLCASSLRQGARAFFGQGTRLTVV.

The CDR3: CASRAGTGTTYEQYF. CDR3 bases: TGTGCCAGCAGAGCCGGGACAGGGACTACCTACGAGCAGTACTTC. The V gene is TRBV11-2, the J gene TRBJ2-7; 9 bases fit TRBD1. Trimming removed 6 bases from V and 2 bases from J; junction bases left unmatched: 8. The CDR3 covers 15 residues. CDR1 is SGHAT, CDR2 FQNNGV, per germline. The whole variable domain, remainder taken from reference TRBV11-2 and TRBJ2-7, is EAGVAQSPRYKIIEKRQSVAFWCNPISGHATLYWYQQILGQGPKLLIQFQNNGVVDDSQLPKDRFSAERLKGVDSTLKIQPAKLEDSAVYLCASRAGTGTTYEQYFGPGTRLTVT.

The rearrangement uses TRBV4-1 and TRBJ2-7; tentative D call: TRBD2 (5 bases). Trimming removed 3 bases from V and 0 bases from J, with 12 bases in between. In germline, CDR1 is MGHRA, CDR2 YSYEKL. This CDR3 spans 15 amino acids. The CDR3 DNA sequence: TGCGCCAGCAGCCACCCCCGGGGTATCTCCTACGAGCAGTACTTC. Residues: CASSHPRGISYEQYF.

The chain carries TRBV24-1 and TRBJ1-5; D unresolved. The CDR3 sequence is 13 residues long. Germline V lookup: CDR1 KGHDR, CDR2 SFDVKD. Trimming left V 7 bases short and J 0 bases short, with 6 bases between. The CDR3 DNA reads TGTGCCACCAGCCATGATAGCAATCAGCCCCAGCATTTT. Residues: CATSHDSNQPQHF.